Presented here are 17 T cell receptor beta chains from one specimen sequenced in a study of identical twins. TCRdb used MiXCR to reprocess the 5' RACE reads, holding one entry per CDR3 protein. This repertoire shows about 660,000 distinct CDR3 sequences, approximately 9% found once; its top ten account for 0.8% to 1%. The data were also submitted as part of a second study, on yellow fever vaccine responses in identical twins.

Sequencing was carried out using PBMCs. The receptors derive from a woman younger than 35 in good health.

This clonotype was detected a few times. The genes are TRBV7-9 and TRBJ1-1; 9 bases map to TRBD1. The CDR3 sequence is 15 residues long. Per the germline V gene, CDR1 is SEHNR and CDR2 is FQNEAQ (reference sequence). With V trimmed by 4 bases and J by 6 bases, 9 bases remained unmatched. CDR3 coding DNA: TGTGCCAGCAGCTCGGGACAGGGAGGACCTCCTGAAGCTTTCTTT. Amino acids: CASSSGQGGPPEAFF.

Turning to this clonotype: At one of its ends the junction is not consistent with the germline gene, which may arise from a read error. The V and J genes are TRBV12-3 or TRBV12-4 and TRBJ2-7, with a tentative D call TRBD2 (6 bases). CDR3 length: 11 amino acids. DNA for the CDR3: TGTGCCAGCAGTTTGCGGGGCGAGAAGTACTTC. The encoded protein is CASSLRGEKYF.

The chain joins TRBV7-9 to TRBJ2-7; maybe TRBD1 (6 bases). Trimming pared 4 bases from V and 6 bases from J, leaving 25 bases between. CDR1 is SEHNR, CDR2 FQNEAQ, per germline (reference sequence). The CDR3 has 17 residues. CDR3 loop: CASSSNSRTEIQSEQYF. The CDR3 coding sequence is TGTGCCAGCAGCTCAAACTCTCGGACAGAAATACAGTCCGAGCAGTACTTC. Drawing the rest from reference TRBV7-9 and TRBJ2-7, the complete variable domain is DTGVSQNPRHKITKRGQNVTFRCDPISEHNRLYWYRQTLGQGPEFLTYFQNEAQLEKSRLLSDRFSAERPKGSFSTLEIQRTEQGDSAMYLCASSSNSRTEIQSEQYFGPGTRLTVT.

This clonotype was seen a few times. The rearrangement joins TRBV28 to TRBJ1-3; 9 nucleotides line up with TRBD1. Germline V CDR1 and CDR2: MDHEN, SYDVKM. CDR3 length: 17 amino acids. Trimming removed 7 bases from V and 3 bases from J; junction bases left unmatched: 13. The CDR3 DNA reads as TGTGCCAGCACCATTTCAGGGACAGGGTTTCTTGGAAACACCATATATTTT. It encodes CASTISGTGFLGNTIYF.

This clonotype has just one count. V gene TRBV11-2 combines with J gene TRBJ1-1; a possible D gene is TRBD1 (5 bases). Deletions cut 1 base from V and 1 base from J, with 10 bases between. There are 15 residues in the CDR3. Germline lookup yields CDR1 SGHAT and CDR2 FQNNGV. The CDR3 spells CASSLGDRRNTEAFF. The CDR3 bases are TGTGCCAGCAGCTTAGGAGACAGACGGAACACTGAAGCTTTCTTT.

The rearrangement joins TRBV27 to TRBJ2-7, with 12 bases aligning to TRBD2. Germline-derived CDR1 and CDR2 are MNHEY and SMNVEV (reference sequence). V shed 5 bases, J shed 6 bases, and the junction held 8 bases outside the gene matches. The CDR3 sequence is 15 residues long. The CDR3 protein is CASSLPSGGASEQYF. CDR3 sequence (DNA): TGTGCCAGCAGTCTCCCTAGCGGGGGGGCCTCCGAGCAGTACTTC.

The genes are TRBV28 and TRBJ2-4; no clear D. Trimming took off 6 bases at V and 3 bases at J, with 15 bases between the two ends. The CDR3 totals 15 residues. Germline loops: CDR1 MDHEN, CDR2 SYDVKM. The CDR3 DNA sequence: TGTGCCAGCAGCACTCTAAGGTTTGGCAAAAACATTCAGTACTTC. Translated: CASSTLRFGKNIQYF.

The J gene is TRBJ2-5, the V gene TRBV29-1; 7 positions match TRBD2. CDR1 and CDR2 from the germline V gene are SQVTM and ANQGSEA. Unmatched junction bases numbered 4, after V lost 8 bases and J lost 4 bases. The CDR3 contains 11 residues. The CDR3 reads CSTGGIETQYF. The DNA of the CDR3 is TGCAGCACCGGGGGGATAGAGACCCAGTACTTC.

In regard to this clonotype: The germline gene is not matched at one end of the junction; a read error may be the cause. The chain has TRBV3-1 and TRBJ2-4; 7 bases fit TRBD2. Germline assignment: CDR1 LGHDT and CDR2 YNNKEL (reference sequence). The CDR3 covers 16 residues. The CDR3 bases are TGTGCCTGCAGCCCGAGGGAGGGATTAGCCAAAAACATTCAGTACTTC. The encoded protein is CACSPREGLAKNIQYF.

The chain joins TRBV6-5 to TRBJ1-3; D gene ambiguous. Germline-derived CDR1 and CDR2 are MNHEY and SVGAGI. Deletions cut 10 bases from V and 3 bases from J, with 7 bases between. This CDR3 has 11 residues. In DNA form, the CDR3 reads TGTGCCACCCAGATTGGAAACACCATATATTTT. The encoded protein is CATQIGNTIYF.

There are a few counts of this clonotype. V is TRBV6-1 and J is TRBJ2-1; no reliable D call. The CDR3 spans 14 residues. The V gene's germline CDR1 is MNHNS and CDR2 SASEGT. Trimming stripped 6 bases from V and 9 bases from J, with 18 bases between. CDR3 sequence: CASREYPTISEQFF. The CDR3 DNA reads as TGTGCCAGCAGGGAGTATCCTACAATTAGTGAGCAGTTCTTC.

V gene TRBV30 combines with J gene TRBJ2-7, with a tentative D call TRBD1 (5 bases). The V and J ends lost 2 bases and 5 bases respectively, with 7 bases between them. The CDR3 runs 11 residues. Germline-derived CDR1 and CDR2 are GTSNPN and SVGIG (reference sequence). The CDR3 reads CAWSLGDEQYF. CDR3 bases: TGTGCCTGGAGTTTAGGGGACGAGCAGTACTTC.

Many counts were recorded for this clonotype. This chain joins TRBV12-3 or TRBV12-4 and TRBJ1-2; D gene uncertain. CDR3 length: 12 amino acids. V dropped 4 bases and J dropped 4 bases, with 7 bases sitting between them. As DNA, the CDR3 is TGTGCCAGCAGTTGGGATCCCTATGGCTACACCTTC. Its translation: CASSWDPYGYTF.

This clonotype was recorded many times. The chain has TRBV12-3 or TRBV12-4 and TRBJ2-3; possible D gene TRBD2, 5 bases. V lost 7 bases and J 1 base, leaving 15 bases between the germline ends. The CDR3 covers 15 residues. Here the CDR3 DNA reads TGTGCCAGCACCCCCTCCCTAGCCCGCACAGATACGCAGTATTTT. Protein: CASTPSLARTDTQYF.

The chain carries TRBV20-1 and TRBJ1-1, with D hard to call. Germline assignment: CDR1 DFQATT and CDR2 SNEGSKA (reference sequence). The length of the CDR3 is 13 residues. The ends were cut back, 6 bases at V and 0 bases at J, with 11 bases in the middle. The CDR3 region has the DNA TGCAGTGCCGCCTCTCGGGTGAACACTGAAGCTTTCTTT. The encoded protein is CSAASRVNTEAFF.

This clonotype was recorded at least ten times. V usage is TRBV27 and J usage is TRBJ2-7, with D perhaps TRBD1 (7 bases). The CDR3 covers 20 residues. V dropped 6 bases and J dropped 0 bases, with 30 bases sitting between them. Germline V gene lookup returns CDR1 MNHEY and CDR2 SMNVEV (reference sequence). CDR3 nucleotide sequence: TGTGCCAGCAGCCCAGGGGGGACAGCGACTTTAATTCATTTCTCCTACGAGCAGTACTTC. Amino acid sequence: CASSPGGTATLIHFSYEQYF.

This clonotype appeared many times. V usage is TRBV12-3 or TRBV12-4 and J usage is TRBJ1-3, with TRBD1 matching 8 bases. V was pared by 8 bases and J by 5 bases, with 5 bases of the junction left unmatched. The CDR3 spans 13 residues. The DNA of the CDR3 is TGTGCCAGCCCCGGACAGGGTCGAAACACCATATATTTT. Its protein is CASPGQGRNTIYF.